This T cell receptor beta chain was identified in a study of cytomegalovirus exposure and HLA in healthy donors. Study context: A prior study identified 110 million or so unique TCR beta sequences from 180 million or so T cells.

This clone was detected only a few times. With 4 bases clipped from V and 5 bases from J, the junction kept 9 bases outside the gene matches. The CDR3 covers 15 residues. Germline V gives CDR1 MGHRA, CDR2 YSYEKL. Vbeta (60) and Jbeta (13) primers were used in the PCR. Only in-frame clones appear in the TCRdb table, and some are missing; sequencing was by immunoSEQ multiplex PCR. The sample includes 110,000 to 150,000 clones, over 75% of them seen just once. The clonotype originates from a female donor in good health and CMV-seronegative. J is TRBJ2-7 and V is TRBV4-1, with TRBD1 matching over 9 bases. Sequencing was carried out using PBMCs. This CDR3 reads CASSLMTGGVHEQYF. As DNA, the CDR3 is TGCGCCAGCAGCCTGATGACAGGGGGTGTACACGAGCAGTACTTC.